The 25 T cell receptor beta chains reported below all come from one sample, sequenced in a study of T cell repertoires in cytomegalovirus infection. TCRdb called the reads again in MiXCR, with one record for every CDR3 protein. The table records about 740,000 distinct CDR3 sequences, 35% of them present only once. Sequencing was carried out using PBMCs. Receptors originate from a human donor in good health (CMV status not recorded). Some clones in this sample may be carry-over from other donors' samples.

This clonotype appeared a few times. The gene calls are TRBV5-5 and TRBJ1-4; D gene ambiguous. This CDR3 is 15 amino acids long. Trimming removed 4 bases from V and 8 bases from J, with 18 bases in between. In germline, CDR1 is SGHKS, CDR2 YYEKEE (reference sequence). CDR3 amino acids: CASSPPGPVEEKLFF. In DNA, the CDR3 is TGTGCCAGCAGCCCCCCCGGGCCGGTAGAGGAAAAACTGTTTTTT.

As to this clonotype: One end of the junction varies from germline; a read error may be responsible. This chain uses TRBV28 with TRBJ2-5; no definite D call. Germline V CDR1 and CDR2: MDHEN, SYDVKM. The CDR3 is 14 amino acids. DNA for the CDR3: TGTGCCATCAGTCGCGATGATGTTGAAGAGACCCAGTACTTC. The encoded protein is CAISRDDVEETQYF. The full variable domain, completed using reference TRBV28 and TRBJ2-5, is DVKVTQSSRYLVKRTGEKVFLECVQDMDHENMFWYRQDPGLGLRLIYFSYDVKMKEKGDIPEGYSVSREKKERFSLILESASTNQTSMYLCAISRDDVEETQYFGPGTRLLVL.

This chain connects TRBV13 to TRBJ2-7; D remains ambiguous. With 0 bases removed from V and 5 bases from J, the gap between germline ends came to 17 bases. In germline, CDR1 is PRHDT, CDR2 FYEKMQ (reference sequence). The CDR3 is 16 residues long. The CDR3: CASSLGLGLNPHEQYF. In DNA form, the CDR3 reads TGTGCCAGCAGCTTAGGGCTAGGGCTGAACCCCCACGAGCAGTACTTC.

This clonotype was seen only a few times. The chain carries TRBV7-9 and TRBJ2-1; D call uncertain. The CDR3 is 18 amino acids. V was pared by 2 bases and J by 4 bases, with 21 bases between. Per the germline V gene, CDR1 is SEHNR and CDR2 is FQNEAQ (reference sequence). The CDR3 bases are TGTGCCAGCAGCTTAATTGGGGTTCAAAACGATGGGTACAATGAGCAGTTCTTC. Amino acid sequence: CASSLIGVQNDGYNEQFF. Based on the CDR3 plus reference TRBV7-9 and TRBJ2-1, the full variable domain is DTGVSQNPRHKITKRGQNVTFRCDPISEHNRLYWYRQTLGQGPEFLTYFQNEAQLEKSRLLSDRFSAERPKGSFSTLEIQRTEQGDSAMYLCASSLIGVQNDGYNEQFFGPGTRLTVL.

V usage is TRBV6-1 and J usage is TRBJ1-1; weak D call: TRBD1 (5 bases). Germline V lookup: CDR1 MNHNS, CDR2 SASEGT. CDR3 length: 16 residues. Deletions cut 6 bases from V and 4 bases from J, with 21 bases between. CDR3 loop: CASSRERGATVTEAFF. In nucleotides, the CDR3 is TGTGCCAGCAGCCGAGAGAGGGGTGCGACCGTCACTGAAGCTTTCTTT.

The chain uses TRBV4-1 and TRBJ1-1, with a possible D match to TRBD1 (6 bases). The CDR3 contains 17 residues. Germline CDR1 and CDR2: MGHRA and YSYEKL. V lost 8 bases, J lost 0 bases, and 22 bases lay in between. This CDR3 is CASGAWTASKVNTEAFF. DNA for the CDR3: TGCGCCAGCGGGGCTTGGACAGCTAGTAAAGTGAACACTGAAGCTTTCTTT.

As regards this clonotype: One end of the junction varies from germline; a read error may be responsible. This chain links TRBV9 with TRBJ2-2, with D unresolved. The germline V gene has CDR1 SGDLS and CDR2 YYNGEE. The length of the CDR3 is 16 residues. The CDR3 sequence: CASSPQAHTNAGELFF. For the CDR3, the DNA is TGTGCCAGCAGCCCCCAGGCCCACACGAACGCCGGGGAGCTGTTTTTT.

In nucleotides, the CDR3 is TGCAGTGCTAGCGACAGGGATGGAACCTACAATGAGCAGTTCTTC. As protein: CSASDRDGTYNEQFF. The chain carries TRBV20-1 and TRBJ2-1; 7 bases are shared with TRBD1. Germline V gene sequence: CDR1 DFQATT, CDR2 SNEGSKA (reference sequence). This CDR3 contains 15 residues. J was trimmed by 2 bases and V by 3 bases; bases with no gene match: 7.

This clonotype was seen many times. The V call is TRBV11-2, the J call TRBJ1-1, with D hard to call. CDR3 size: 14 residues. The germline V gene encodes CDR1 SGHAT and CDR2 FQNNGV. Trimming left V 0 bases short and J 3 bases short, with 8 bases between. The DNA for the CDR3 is TGTGCCAGCAGCTTAGATTCGACATACACTGAAGCTTTCTTT. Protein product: CASSLDSTYTEAFF.

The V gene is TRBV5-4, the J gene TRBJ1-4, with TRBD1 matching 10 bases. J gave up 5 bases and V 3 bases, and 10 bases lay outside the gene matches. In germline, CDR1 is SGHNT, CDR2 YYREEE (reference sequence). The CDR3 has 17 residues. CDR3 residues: CASSSAARDRGNEKLFF. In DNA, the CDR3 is TGTGCCAGCAGCTCCGCCGCGAGGGACAGGGGAAATGAAAAACTGTTTTTT.

The DNA for the CDR3 is TGCAGTGCTAGAGAAATAAGGGAAAAGCAGTACTTC. Translating gives CSAREIREKQYF. The gene calls are TRBV20-1 and TRBJ2-7; D unclear. Between the trimmed V and J ends, which lost 0 bases and 8 bases, there was a span of 11 bases. CDR1 is DFQATT, CDR2 SNEGSKA, per germline (reference sequence). CDR3 size: 12 residues.

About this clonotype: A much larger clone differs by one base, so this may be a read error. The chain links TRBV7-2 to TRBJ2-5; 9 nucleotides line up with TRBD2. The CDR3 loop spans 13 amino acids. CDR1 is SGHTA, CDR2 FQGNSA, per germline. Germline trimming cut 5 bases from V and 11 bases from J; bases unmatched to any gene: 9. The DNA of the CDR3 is TGTGCCAGCAGCCTCCGACTAGCGGTAGCTCAGTACTTC. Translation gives CASSLRLAVAQYF.

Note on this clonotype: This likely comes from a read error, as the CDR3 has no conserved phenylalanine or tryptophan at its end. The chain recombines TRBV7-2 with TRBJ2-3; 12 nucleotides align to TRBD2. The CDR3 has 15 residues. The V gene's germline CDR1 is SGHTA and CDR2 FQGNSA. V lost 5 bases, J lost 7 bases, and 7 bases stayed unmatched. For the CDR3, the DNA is TGTGCCAGCAGCCGATCGACTAGCGGGGGTTATACGCAGTATTGT. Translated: CASSRSTSGGYTQYC.

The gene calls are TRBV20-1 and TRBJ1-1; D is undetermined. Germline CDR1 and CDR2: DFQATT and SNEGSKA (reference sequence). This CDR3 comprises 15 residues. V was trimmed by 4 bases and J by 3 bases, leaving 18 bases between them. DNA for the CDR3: TGCAGTGCTATCCCAGTCGTCAGAGCTGACACTGAAGCTTTCTTT. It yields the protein CSAIPVVRADTEAFF.

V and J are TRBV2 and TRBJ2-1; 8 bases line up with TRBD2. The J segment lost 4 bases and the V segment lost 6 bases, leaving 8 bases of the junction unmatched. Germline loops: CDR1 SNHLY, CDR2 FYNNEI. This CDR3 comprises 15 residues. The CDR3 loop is CASRGTSGLYNEQFF. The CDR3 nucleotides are TGTGCCAGCAGGGGGACTAGTGGACTTTACAATGAGCAGTTCTTC. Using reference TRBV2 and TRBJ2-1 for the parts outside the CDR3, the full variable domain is EPEVTQTPSHQVTQMGQEVILRCVPISNHLYFYWYRQILGQKVEFLVSFYNNEISEKSEIFDDQFSVERPDGSNFTLKIRSTKLEDSAMYFCASRGTSGLYNEQFFGPGTRLTVL.

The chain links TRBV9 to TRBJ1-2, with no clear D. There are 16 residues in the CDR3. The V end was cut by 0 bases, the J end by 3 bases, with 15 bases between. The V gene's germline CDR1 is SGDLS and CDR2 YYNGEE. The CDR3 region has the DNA TGTGCCAGCAGCGTAGGTCAGCGGGAAATTGACTATGGCTACACCTTC. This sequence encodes CASSVGQREIDYGYTF.

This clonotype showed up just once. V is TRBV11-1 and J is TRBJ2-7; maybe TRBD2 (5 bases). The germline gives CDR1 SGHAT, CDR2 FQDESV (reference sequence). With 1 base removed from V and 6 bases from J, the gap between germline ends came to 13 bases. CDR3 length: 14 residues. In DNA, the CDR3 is TGTGCCAGCAGCTTAGATACGGGGTCCGGCGAGCAGTACTTC. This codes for CASSLDTGSGEQYF.

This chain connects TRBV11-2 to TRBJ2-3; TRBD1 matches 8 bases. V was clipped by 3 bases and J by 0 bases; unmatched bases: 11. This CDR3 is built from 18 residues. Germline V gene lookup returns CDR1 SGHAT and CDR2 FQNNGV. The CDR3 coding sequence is TGTGCCAGCAGCTTTGGCAGGGGGCGTTCGCTTAGCACAGATACGCAGTATTTT. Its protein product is CASSFGRGRSLSTDTQYF. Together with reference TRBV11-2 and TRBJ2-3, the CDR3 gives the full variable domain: EAGVAQSPRYKIIEKRQSVAFWCNPISGHATLYWYQQILGQGPKLLIQFQNNGVVDDSQLPKDRFSAERLKGVDSTLKIQPAKLEDSAVYLCASSFGRGRSLSTDTQYFGPGTRLTVL.

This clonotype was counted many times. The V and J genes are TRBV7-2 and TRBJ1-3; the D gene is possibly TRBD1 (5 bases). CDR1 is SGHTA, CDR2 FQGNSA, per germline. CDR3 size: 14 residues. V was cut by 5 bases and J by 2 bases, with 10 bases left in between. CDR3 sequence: CASSPRGPGNTIYF. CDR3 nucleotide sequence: TGTGCCAGCAGCCCAAGGGGACCTGGAAACACCATATATTTT.

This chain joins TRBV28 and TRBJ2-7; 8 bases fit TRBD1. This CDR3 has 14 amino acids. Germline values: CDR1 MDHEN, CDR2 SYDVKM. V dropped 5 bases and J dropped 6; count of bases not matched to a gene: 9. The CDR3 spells CASSPMGQAIEQYF. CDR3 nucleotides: TGTGCCAGCAGTCCCATGGGACAGGCAATCGAGCAGTACTTC.

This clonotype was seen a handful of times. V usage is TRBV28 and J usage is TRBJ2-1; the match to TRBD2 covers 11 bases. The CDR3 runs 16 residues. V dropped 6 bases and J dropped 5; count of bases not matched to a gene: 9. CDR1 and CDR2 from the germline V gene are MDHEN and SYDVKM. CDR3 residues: CASSPWLAGGDNEQFF. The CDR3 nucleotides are TGTGCCAGCAGCCCGTGGCTAGCGGGAGGTGACAATGAGCAGTTCTTC.

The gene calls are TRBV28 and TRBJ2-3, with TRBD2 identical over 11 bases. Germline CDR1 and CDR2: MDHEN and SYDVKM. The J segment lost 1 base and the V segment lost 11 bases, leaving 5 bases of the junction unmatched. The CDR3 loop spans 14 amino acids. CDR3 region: CASQGLAGTDTQYF. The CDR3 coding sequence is TGTGCCTCCCAGGGACTAGCGGGCACAGATACGCAGTATTTT.

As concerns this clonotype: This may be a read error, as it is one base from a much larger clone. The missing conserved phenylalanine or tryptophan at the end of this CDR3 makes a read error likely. CDR3: CASSWARTGDTEAFC. Here the CDR3 DNA reads TGTGCCAGCAGCTGGGCTAGGACAGGGGACACTGAAGCTTTCTGT. This rearrangement joins TRBV7-2 to TRBJ1-1; 9 positions match TRBD1. The CDR3 totals 15 residues. Losses at the gene ends were 4 bases for V and 3 bases for J; bases not matched to a gene: 6. Germline V gives CDR1 SGHTA, CDR2 FQGNSA.

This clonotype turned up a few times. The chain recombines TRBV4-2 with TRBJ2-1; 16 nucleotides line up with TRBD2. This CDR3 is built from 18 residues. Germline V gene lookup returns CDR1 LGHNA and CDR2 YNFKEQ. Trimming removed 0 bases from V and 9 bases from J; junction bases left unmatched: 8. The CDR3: CASSQDSGTSGRAGEQFF. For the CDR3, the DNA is TGTGCCAGCAGCCAAGATAGCGGGACTAGCGGGAGGGCTGGTGAGCAGTTCTTC.

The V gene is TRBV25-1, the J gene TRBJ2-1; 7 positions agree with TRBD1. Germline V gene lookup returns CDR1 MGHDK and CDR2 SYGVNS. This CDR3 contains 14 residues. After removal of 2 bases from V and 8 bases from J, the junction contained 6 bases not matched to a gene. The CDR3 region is CASSEGQVDYEQFF. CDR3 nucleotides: TGTGCCAGCAGTGAAGGACAGGTGGATTATGAGCAGTTCTTC.